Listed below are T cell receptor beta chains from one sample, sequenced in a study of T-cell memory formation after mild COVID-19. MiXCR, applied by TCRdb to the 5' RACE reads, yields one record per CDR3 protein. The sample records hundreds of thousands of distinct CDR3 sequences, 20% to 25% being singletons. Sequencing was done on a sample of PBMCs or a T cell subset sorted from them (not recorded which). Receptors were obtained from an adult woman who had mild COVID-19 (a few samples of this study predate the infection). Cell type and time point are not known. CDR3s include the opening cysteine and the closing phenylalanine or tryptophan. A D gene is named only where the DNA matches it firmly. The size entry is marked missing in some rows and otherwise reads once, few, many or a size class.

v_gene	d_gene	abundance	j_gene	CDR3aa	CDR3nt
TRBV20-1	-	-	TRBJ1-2	CSARDGRRAGGGYTF	TGCAGTGCTAGAGATGGCCGTCGGGCAGGTGGTGGCTACACCTTC
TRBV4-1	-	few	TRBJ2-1	CASSQDRDNEQFF	TGCGCCAGCAGCCAAGATCGCGACAATGAGCAGTTCTTC
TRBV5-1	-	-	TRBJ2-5	CASSLVVGETQYF	TGCGCCAGCAGCTTGGTCGTCGGGGAGACCCAGTACTTC
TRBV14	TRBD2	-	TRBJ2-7	CASSPLAGGVNEQYF	TGTGCCAGCAGCCCATTAGCGGGAGGAGTGAACGAGCAGTACTTC
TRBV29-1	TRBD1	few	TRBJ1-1	CSVVGQATEAFF	TGCAGCGTTGTGGGACAGGCGACGGAAGCTTTCTTT
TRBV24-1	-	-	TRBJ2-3	CATSAPTGVDTQYF	TGTGCCACCAGTGCCCCAACGGGGGTGGATACGCAGTATTTT
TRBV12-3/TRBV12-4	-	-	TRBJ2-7	CASSLGAANYEQYF	TGTGCCAGCAGTTTAGGGGCAGCAAACTACGAGCAGTACTTC
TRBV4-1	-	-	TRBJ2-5	CASSQDRLGQETQYF	TGCGCCAGCAGCCAAGATCGACTAGGCCAAGAGACCCAGTACTTC
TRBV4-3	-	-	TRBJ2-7	CASSQDRAPPGNEQYF	TGCGCCAGCAGCCAAGATCGGGCCCCTCCCGGGAACGAGCAGTACTTC
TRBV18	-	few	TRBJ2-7	CASSPGSGVREEQYF	TGTGCCAGCTCACCAGGATCCGGGGTGAGAGAAGAGCAGTACTTC
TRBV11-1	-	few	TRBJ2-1	CASSPRYDEQFF	TGTGCCAGCAGCCCTCGGTACGATGAGCAGTTCTTC
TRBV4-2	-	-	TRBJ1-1	CASSQDPGANTEAFF	TGTGCCAGCAGCCAAGATCCGGGGGCGAACACTGAAGCTTTCTTT
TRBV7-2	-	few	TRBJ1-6	CASSFGYRPPPLHF	TGTGCCAGCAGCTTTGGGTATCGGCCGCCACCCCTCCACTTT
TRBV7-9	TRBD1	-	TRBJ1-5	CASSHPPGTGGNQPQHF	TGTGCCAGCAGCCACCCCCCCGGGACAGGGGGCAATCAGCCCCAGCATTTT
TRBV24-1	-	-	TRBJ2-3	CATSETGEGTDTQYF	TGTGCCACCAGCGAAACAGGGGAGGGCACAGATACGCAGTATTTT
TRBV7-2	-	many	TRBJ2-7	CASSMGQGVSYEQYF	TGTGCCAGCAGCATGGGCCAGGGCGTTAGTTACGAGCAGTACTTC
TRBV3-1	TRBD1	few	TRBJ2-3	CASSQGQVSTDTQYF	TGTGCCAGCAGCCAGGGACAGGTTAGCACAGATACGCAGTATTTT
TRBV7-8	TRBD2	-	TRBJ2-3	CASSLRLAGEADTQYF	TGTGCCAGCAGCTTGCGACTAGCGGGAGAAGCAGATACGCAGTATTTT
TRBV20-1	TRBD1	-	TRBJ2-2	CSAWDRGNTGELFF	TGCAGTGCATGGGACAGGGGGAACACCGGGGAGCTGTTTTTT
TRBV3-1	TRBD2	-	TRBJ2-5	CASSQDTLRDYLQETQYF	TGTGCCAGCAGCCAAGACACGTTGCGGGACTACCTTCAAGAGACCCAGTACTTC
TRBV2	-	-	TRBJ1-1	CASSESSLPTDTEAFF	TGTGCCAGCAGTGAATCTTCACTCCCAACGGACACTGAAGCTTTCTTT
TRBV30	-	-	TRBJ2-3	CAWSVGTEMADTQYF	TGTGCCTGGAGTGTGGGGACCGAAATGGCAGATACGCAGTATTTT
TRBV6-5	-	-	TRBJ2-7	CASSHGDRPSNEQYF	TGTGCCAGCAGTCACGGAGATCGACCTTCGAACGAGCAGTACTTC
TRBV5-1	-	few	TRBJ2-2	CASSWGTEYTGELFF	TGCGCCAGCAGCTGGGGGACGGAATACACCGGGGAGCTGTTTTTT
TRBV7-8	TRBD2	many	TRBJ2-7	CASSHPGTSGEYSYEQYF	TGTGCCAGCAGCCACCCCGGGACTAGCGGGGAATACTCCTACGAGCAGTACTTC
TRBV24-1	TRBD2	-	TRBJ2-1	CATSDNSGATYNEQFF	TGTGCCACCAGTGACAATAGCGGGGCTACCTACAATGAGCAGTTCTTC
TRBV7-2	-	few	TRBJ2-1	CASSLASNPSYNEQFF	TGTGCCAGCAGCTTGGCTAGCAACCCTTCCTACAATGAGCAGTTCTTC
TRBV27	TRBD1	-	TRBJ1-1	CASSFSPYRGENTEAFF	TGTGCCAGCAGTTTCTCCCCGTACAGGGGTGAGAACACTGAAGCTTTCTTT
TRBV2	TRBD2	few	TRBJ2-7	CASSTSGTTYEQYF	TGTGCCAGTTCGACTAGCGGTACTACCTACGAGCAGTACTTC
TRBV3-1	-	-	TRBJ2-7	CASTPTGSTYEQYF	TGTGCCAGCACCCCGACCGGGTCAACCTACGAGCAGTACTTC
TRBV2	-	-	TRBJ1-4	CASSTRPATNEKLFF	TGTGCCAGCAGTACCCGGCCTGCAACTAATGAAAAACTGTTTTTT
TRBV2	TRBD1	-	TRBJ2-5	CASSEGDRGRTQYF	TGTGCCAGCAGTGAAGGGGACAGGGGGAGGACCCAGTACTTC
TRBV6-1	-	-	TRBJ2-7	CASSEGTGRGEQYF	TGTGCCAGCAGTGAAGGAACAGGTCGGGGCGAGCAGTACTTC
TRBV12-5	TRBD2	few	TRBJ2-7	CASGPTPGLAGGSSYEQYF	TGTGCTAGTGGTCCGACGCCCGGACTAGCGGGAGGGAGCTCCTACGAGCAGTACTTC
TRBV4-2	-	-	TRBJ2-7	CASSQLRVSEQYF	TGTGCCAGCAGCCAGCTCAGGGTCAGCGAGCAGTACTTC